What follows are 25 T cell receptor beta chains derived from one specimen sequenced in a study of shared clonotypes between healthy human individuals. Libraries were prepared by immunoSEQ multiplex PCR; TCRdb keeps only in-frame clonotypes and omits some of them. Of fewer than 550,000 clones listed, about three quarters are singletons. The source material was PBMCs. These receptors originate from a woman in her thirties or forties in good health. Some clones in this sample may be carry-over from other donors' samples.

The chain has TRBV5-4 and TRBJ1-1, with D unclear. The ends were cut back, 0 bases at V and 5 bases at J, with 8 bases in the middle. CDR1 and CDR2 (germline): SGHNT, YYREEE (reference sequence). CDR3 size: 13 residues. The CDR3 DNA reads TGTGCCAGCAGCTTGGACAGTTGGACTGAAGCTTTCTTT. Residues: CASSLDSWTEAFF.

V and J are TRBV15 and TRBJ2-5, with D hard to call. CDR1 and CDR2 (germline): LNHNV, YYDKDF (reference sequence). The CDR3 covers 12 residues. V was clipped by 1 base and J by 5 bases, with 5 bases between them. The CDR3 region is CATSRGPETQYF. In nucleotides, the CDR3 is TGTGCCACCAGCAGAGGTCCGGAGACCCAGTACTTC.

This clone was found a few times. This chain joins TRBV14 and TRBJ2-1; 7 bases are a match to TRBD2. This CDR3 comprises 15 residues. After removal of 1 base from V and 9 bases from J, the junction contained 9 bases not matched to a gene. Germline V CDR1 and CDR2: SGHDN, FVKESK. The CDR3 DNA follows: TGTGCCAGCAGCCAAGTCCCAGGCGGGAGTGGTGAGCAGTTCTTC. It is translated as CASSQVPGGSGEQFF.

This clone appeared once. The chain combines TRBV7-8 with TRBJ1-1; D not resolved. Germline V lookup: CDR1 SGHVS, CDR2 FQNEAQ. V dropped 5 bases and J dropped 2 bases, with 15 bases sitting between them. The length of the CDR3 is 15 residues. In DNA form, the CDR3 reads TGTGCCAGCAGCATGCGCCCCGTGGAAAACACTGAAGCTTTCTTT. This codes for CASSMRPVENTEAFF.

CDR3 residues: CASSLLEGPTTDTQYF. In DNA form, the CDR3 reads TGTGCCAGCAGCTTACTCGAGGGCCCGACCACAGATACGCAGTATTTT. The chain links TRBV7-9 to TRBJ2-3; tentatively, D is TRBD2 (5 bases). Germline CDR1 and CDR2: SEHNR and FQNEAQ (reference sequence). CDR3 length: 16 residues. The V end was cut by 2 bases, the J end by 2 bases, with 14 bases between.

V is TRBV7-2 and J is TRBJ2-7, with no clear D. With 1 base removed from V and 7 bases from J, the gap between germline ends came to 17 bases. The CDR3 is made up of 15 amino acids. CDR1 and CDR2 (germline): SGHTA, FQGNSA. The CDR3 DNA reads as TGTGCCAGCAGCTTAGGCACAGCCCTTGGGTGGGAGCAGTACTTC. Encoded protein: CASSLGTALGWEQYF. The whole variable domain, remainder taken from reference TRBV7-2 and TRBJ2-7, is GAGVSQSPSNKVTEKGKDVELRCDPISGHTALYWYRQSLGQGLEFLIYFQGNSAPDKSGLPSDRFSAERTGGSVSTLTIQRTQQEDSAVYLCASSLGTALGWEQYFGPGTRLTVT.

The chain recombines TRBV30 with TRBJ2-7; possibly TRBD1 for D (5 bases). Germline loops: CDR1 GTSNPN, CDR2 SVGIG (reference sequence). Trimming shortened V by 3 bases and J by 2 bases, and 8 bases separated the two germline ends. This CDR3 is 12 amino acids long. CDR3 DNA sequence: TGTGCCTGGAGACAGGATGCCTACGAGCAGTACTTC. This sequence encodes CAWRQDAYEQYF.

CDR3 DNA: TGTGCCAGCAGCTTGGCGGGAGACCGGACAGATACGCAGTATTTT. Translation gives CASSLAGDRTDTQYF. V gene TRBV5-4 combines with J gene TRBJ2-3; D perhaps matches TRBD2 (6 bases). This CDR3 has 15 amino acids. CDR1 and CDR2 from the germline V gene are SGHNT and YYREEE (reference sequence). V was cut by 0 bases and J by 3 bases, with 11 bases left in between.

The chain is built from TRBV19 and TRBJ1-1, with no clear D. The CDR3 runs 14 residues. V dropped 5 bases and J dropped 4 bases, with 14 bases sitting between them. Germline values: CDR1 LNHDA, CDR2 SQIVND (reference sequence). Here the CDR3 reads CASSLPHGRTEAFF. DNA of the CDR3: TGTGCCAGTAGTCTTCCCCACGGTCGCACTGAAGCTTTCTTT.

This clone was seen only once. The CDR3 nucleotides are TGTGCCAGCAGTCAAATAGGGGCCCAAAACATTCAGTACTTC. Translated, it gives CASSQIGAQNIQYF. V is TRBV6-1 and J is TRBJ2-4, with D maybe TRBD1 (5 bases). The CDR3 consists of 14 residues. From germline, CDR1 is MNHNS and CDR2 SASEGT. V was trimmed by 5 bases and J by 5 bases, leaving 13 bases between them.

This clone was seen only a few times. The chain joins TRBV21-1 to TRBJ2-7; whether TRBD1, the table's D call, matches the DNA was not checked. TRBV21-1 is a pseudogene segment. This CDR3 has 15 amino acids. CDR3 sequence reads: CASSKVPTDPYEQYF. Here the CDR3 DNA reads TGTGCCAGCAGCAAAGTCCCAACAGATCCCTACGAGCAGTACTTC.

The rearrangement joins TRBV11-2 to TRBJ1-1; maybe TRBD1 (5 bases). CDR1 and CDR2 (germline): SGHAT, FQNNGV. Trimming shortened V by 8 bases and J by 8 bases, and 9 bases separated the two germline ends. This CDR3 has 10 residues. The CDR3 DNA sequence: TGTGCCAGCGGGGGACGGGAAGCTTTCTTT. This translates into CASGGREAFF. The variable domain in full, completed from reference TRBV11-2 and TRBJ1-1, reads EAGVAQSPRYKIIEKRQSVAFWCNPISGHATLYWYQQILGQGPKLLIQFQNNGVVDDSQLPKDRFSAERLKGVDSTLKIQPAKLEDSAVYLCASGGREAFFGQGTRLTVV.

V is TRBV6-6 and J is TRBJ2-7; 7 bases are shared with TRBD2. The ends lost 4 bases at V and 8 bases at J; junction bases unmatched: 8. Germline-derived CDR1 and CDR2 are MNHNY and SVGAGI (reference sequence). The CDR3 runs to 13 residues. DNA for the CDR3: TGTGCCAGCAGTTCGGGCGGGAGTAGGCAGCAGTACTTC. As protein: CASSSGGSRQQYF.

The rearrangement uses TRBV19 and TRBJ2-7; either TRBD1 or TRBD2 may supply D (5 bases each). Trimming shortened V by 3 bases and J by 2 bases, and 11 bases separated the two germline ends. The germline V gene has CDR1 LNHDA and CDR2 SQIVND (reference sequence). This CDR3 is built from 14 residues. CDR3 nucleotides: TGTGCCAGTAGTATCCGGGACGGAGCCTACGAGCAGTACTTC. Translation: CASSIRDGAYEQYF. The whole variable domain, remainder taken from reference TRBV19 and TRBJ2-7, is DGGITQSPKYLFRKEGQNVTLSCEQNLNHDAMYWYRQDPGQGLRLIYYSQIVNDFQKGDIAEGYSVSREKKESFPLTVTSAQKNPTAFYLCASSIRDGAYEQYFGPGTRLTVT.

Concerning this clone itself: The identical CDR3 is also encoded by other nucleotide sequences in the sample. The chain recombines TRBV7-9 with TRBJ2-1; TRBD2 agrees at 10 bases. This CDR3 is 16 amino acids long. J lost 2 bases, V lost 0 bases, and 1 base had no gene match. Germline CDR1 and CDR2: SEHNR and FQNEAQ (reference sequence). DNA for the CDR3: TGTGCCAGCAGCTTAGCACTAGCGGGGACCTACAATGAGCAGTTCTTC. Protein: CASSLALAGTYNEQFF.

This chain links TRBV7-2 with TRBJ2-1, with D perhaps TRBD2 (5 bases). Germline V lookup: CDR1 SGHTA, CDR2 FQGNSA. This CDR3 has 14 amino acids. Deletions cut 3 bases from V and 5 bases from J, with 11 bases between. CDR3 nucleotides: TGTGCCAGCAGCTTTAGAGGGAGCCACAATGAGCAGTTCTTC. Amino acids: CASSFRGSHNEQFF.

The chain recombines TRBV28 with TRBJ2-1; TRBD1 aligns across 7 bases. Looked up from germline, CDR1 is MDHEN and CDR2 is SYDVKM. Germline trimming cut 4 bases from V and 0 bases from J; bases unmatched to any gene: 9. This CDR3 has 17 amino acids. In nucleotides, the CDR3 is TGTGCCAGCAGTTCGACAGGGCCTATGGGCTCCTACAATGAGCAGTTCTTC. This codes for CASSSTGPMGSYNEQFF. The full variable domain, in which reference TRBV28 and TRBJ2-1 provide the parts outside the CDR3, is DVKVTQSSRYLVKRTGEKVFLECVQDMDHENMFWYRQDPGLGLRLIYFSYDVKMKEKGDIPEGYSVSREKKERFSLILESASTNQTSMYLCASSSTGPMGSYNEQFFGPGTRLTVL.

This sequence joins TRBV28 and TRBJ2-7; 8 bases agree with TRBD2. The length of the CDR3 is 14 residues. V lost 1 base to trimming and J lost 2 bases; unmatched junction nucleotides: 1. The V gene's germline CDR1 is MDHEN and CDR2 SYDVKM. CDR3 nucleotides: TGTGCCAGCAGTTTATTTAGCGGGACCTACGAGCAGTACTTC. Encoded protein: CASSLFSGTYEQYF.

The genes are TRBV19 and TRBJ2-1, with 8 nucleotides matching TRBD2. Germline CDR1 reads LNHDA; CDR2 reads SQIVND (reference sequence). After removal of 3 bases from V and 0 bases from J, the junction contained 4 bases not matched to a gene. The CDR3 has 16 amino acids. Here the CDR3 DNA reads TGTGCCAGTAGTATTGATGCGGGAGGCTCCTACAATGAGCAGTTCTTC. As protein: CASSIDAGGSYNEQFF.

V and J are TRBV29-1 and TRBJ2-1; 11 bases are shared with TRBD2. Germline CDR1 is SQVTM and CDR2 is ANQGSEA. CDR3 length: 17 amino acids. Trimming at V came to 6 bases and at J to 7 bases, leaving 17 bases not matched to a gene. CDR3 sequence (DNA): TGCAGCGTCCGCCCTCGTTTGGGACTAGCGGCTGGGAATGAGCAGTTCTTC. Protein: CSVRPRLGLAAGNEQFF.

The chain is built from TRBV5-6 and TRBJ1-6; D ambiguous. Germline CDR1 SGHDT, CDR2 YYEEEE. V dropped 3 bases and J dropped 7 bases, with 5 bases sitting between them. The CDR3 runs to 12 residues. The CDR3 DNA sequence: TGTGCCAGCAGCTCTAAGAATTCACCCCTCCACTTT. Translated: CASSSKNSPLHF.

The V gene is TRBV27, the J gene TRBJ1-2, with 9 bases fitting TRBD1. V lost 2 bases, J lost 1 base, and 14 bases stayed unmatched. This CDR3 is 19 amino acids long. Per the germline V gene, CDR1 is MNHEY and CDR2 is SMNVEV (reference sequence). The CDR3 protein is CASSLGWGQGSSFNYGYTF. Written as DNA, the CDR3 is TGTGCCAGCAGTTTAGGGTGGGGACAGGGCTCTTCGTTTAACTATGGCTACACCTTC.

This chain connects TRBV7-2 to TRBJ2-7; the D gene is possibly TRBD2 (5 bases). Germline CDR1 reads SGHTA; CDR2 reads FQGNSA. Trimming took off 3 bases at V and 4 bases at J, with 10 bases between the two ends. This CDR3 comprises 13 residues. CDR3 protein: CASSLDSAYEQYF. Written as DNA, the CDR3 is TGTGCCAGCAGCTTGGACTCCGCTTACGAGCAGTACTTC.

The CDR3 DNA follows: TGTGCCAGCAGCCCCCGACAGGGGGCCACCGGGGAGCTGTTTTTT. Residues: CASSPRQGATGELFF. V usage is TRBV11-2 and J usage is TRBJ2-2; 10 nucleotides agree with TRBD1. Germline V lookup: CDR1 SGHAT, CDR2 FQNNGV. V dropped 5 bases and J dropped 4; count of bases not matched to a gene: 4. CDR3 length equals 15 residues.

The DNA for the CDR3 is TGTGCCAGCAGTGAATCTGGACTAGCTTCTGAGGAGCAGTTCTTC. It is translated as CASSESGLASEEQFF. This chain joins TRBV25-1 and TRBJ2-1, with 8 bases identical to TRBD2. The CDR3 length is 15 residues. The germline V gene has CDR1 MGHDK and CDR2 SYGVNS. J was trimmed by 10 bases and V by 1 base; bases with no gene match: 9.